Below are 30 T cell receptor beta chains sequenced from a single sample in a study of CD8+CD57+ T cells in acquired aplastic anemia (dated by TCRdb to the late 2010s). Sequenced on an Illumina HiSeq 2000. Genomic DNA was used as template for profiling of TCR beta VDJ combinations and CDR3 sequences. TCRdb trimmed public reads at Q25 via fastp, called clones via MiXCR and kept in-frame beta chains. Records with the same CDR3 protein are collapsed into one entry carrying the most frequent genes and DNA. Present in this sample are 150,000 to 200,000 distinct CDR3 sequences, 48% of which were seen just once. Roughly 30% of the sample belongs to the ten largest clones. The patients picked for sequencing were ones in whom flow cytometry had shown an expansion of CD8+CD57+ cells. The sample comprised sorted CD4+, CD8+, or CD8+CD57+ T cells (not recorded which) from PBMCs. The receptors stem from a human donor with aplastic anemia.

This clonotype was recorded many times. The chain joins TRBV9 to TRBJ1-1, with D perhaps TRBD1 (5 bases). V gave up 9 bases and J gave up 4 bases, with 22 bases separating them. From germline, CDR1 is SGDLS and CDR2 YYNGEE. The CDR3 covers 15 residues. CDR3 coding DNA: TGTGCCACCTCAAGGTGGGGAGGGGAGAGCACTGAAGCTTTCTTT. Amino acids: CATSRWGGESTEAFF.

Worth noting for this clonotype: This may stem from a read error, because a much larger clone lies one nucleotide away. The rearrangement uses TRBV6-1 and TRBJ2-1; tentatively, D is TRBD2 (5 bases). Germline CDR1 is MNHNS and CDR2 is SASEGT. V was pared by 5 bases and J by 5 bases, with 19 bases between. This CDR3 has 16 residues. This chain's CDR3 is CASSLPTGGLDNEQFF. In nucleotides, the CDR3 is TGTGCCAGCAGTCTCCCGACTGGCGGGTTAGACAATGAGCAGTTCTTC.

The chain carries TRBV29-1 and TRBJ1-4; 9 nucleotides agree with TRBD1. From germline, CDR1 is SQVTM and CDR2 ANQGSEA. V shed 3 bases, J shed 10 bases, and the junction held 9 bases outside the gene matches. The CDR3 covers 14 residues. The CDR3 sequence is CSVEGDREGLKLFF. In DNA, the CDR3 is TGCAGCGTTGAGGGGGACAGGGAGGGGTTAAAACTGTTTTTT. Filled out from reference TRBV29-1 and TRBJ1-4, the complete variable domain reads SAVISQKPSRDICQRGTSLTIQCQVDSQVTMMFWYRQQPGQSLTLIATANQGSEATYESGFVIDKFPISRPNLTFSTLTVSNMSPEDSSIYLCSVEGDREGLKLFFGSGTQLSVL.

This clonotype was recorded at least ten times. This sequence joins TRBV5-8 and TRBJ2-7; D possibly corresponds to TRBD1 (5 bases). The V gene's germline CDR1 is SGHTS and CDR2 YDEGEE. V was pared by 0 bases and J by 3 bases, with 10 bases between. The CDR3 runs to 14 residues. The CDR3, as DNA: TGTGCCAGCAGCTTGGATGACAGAATCTACGAGCAGTACTTC. Translating gives CASSLDDRIYEQYF.

The chain carries TRBV7-8 and TRBJ2-5; the match to TRBD1 covers 9 bases. The CDR3 runs 14 residues. The V segment lost 1 base and the J segment 7 bases; nucleotides outside the gene matches: 4. From germline, CDR1 is SGHVS and CDR2 FQNEAQ. CDR3 DNA: TGTGCCAGCAGCTTAGGGACAGGGGTGGGGACCCAGTACTTC. Encoded protein: CASSLGTGVGTQYF. Combining the CDR3 with reference TRBV7-8 and TRBJ2-5 gives the whole variable domain GAGVSQSPRYKVAKRGQDVALRCDPISGHVSLFWYQQALGQGPEFLTYFQNEAQLDKSGLPSDRFFAERPEGSVSTLKIQRTQQEDSAVYLCASSLGTGVGTQYFGPGTRLLVL.

In regard to this clonotype: The junction differs from germline at one of its ends, possibly a read error. The gene calls are TRBV27 and TRBJ1-4, with unresolved D. Germline CDR1 reads MNHEY; CDR2 reads SMNVEV (reference sequence). The CDR3 extends over 16 amino acids. Here the CDR3 DNA reads TGTGCCAGCAGTACCTTCGACGGCCCAACTAATGAAAACCTGTTTTTT. This translates into CASSTFDGPTNENLFF.

As to this clonotype: Being one base from a much bigger clone, this may be a read error. This chain connects TRBV12-3 or TRBV12-4 to TRBJ1-3; the match to TRBD1 covers 7 bases. This CDR3 contains 15 residues. CDR3 sequence: CAGSLGGHSGNTIYF. Written as DNA, the CDR3 is TGTGCCGGCAGCCTAGGGGGCCACTCTGGAAACACCATATATTTT.

For the CDR3, the DNA is TGTGCCAGCTCCTTTCGCCCTAACACTGAAGCTTTCTTT. Encoded protein: CASSFRPNTEAFF. The chain has TRBV19 and TRBJ1-1; D unclear. Germline V gene sequence: CDR1 LNHDA, CDR2 SQIVND (reference sequence). This CDR3 contains 13 residues. Trimming left V 9 bases short and J 2 bases short, with 13 bases between. The full variable domain, with the rest looked up from reference TRBV19 and TRBJ1-1, is DGGITQSPKYLFRKEGQNVTLSCEQNLNHDAMYWYRQDPGQGLRLIYYSQIVNDFQKGDIAEGYSVSREKKESFPLTVTSAQKNPTAFYLCASSFRPNTEAFFGQGTRLTVV.

This sequence joins TRBV10-3 and TRBJ2-6; D remains ambiguous. The CDR3 is made up of 16 amino acids. Germline V gene sequence: CDR1 ENHRY, CDR2 SYGVKD. The V and J ends lost 3 bases and 3 bases respectively, with 12 bases between them. The CDR3 spells CAISEIILGGANVLTF. In nucleotides, the CDR3 is TGTGCCATCAGTGAAATTATACTGGGTGGGGCCAACGTCCTGACTTTC.

The rearrangement links TRBV19 to TRBJ1-1, with 9 bases fitting TRBD1. The junction had 7 bases not matched to a gene; V was cut back by 7 bases and J by 1 base. The germline V gene encodes CDR1 LNHDA and CDR2 SQIVND (reference sequence). This CDR3 contains 15 residues. In nucleotides, the CDR3 is TGTGCCAGTACCGTGGGACAGGGAAGGAACACTGAAGCTTTCTTT. Translation: CASTVGQGRNTEAFF.

The chain uses TRBV11-3 and TRBJ1-1; 8 bases map to TRBD1. The germline CDR1 and CDR2 sequences are SGHNT and YENEEA. J gave up 1 base and V 5 bases, and 6 bases lay outside the gene matches. This CDR3 comprises 15 residues. The CDR3 nucleotides are TGTGCCAGCAGCGCCTACGGGACAGGGAACACTGAAGCTTTCTTT. This encodes CASSAYGTGNTEAFF.

V is TRBV30 and J is TRBJ1-2, with D possibly being TRBD1 (5 bases). Germline loops: CDR1 GTSNPN, CDR2 SVGIG (reference sequence). V was trimmed by 1 base and J by 4 bases, leaving 13 bases between them. The CDR3 runs 14 residues. This CDR3 reads CAWSAGAGIYGYTF. CDR3 bases: TGTGCCTGGAGTGCCGGGGCAGGGATCTATGGCTACACCTTC.

This rearrangement joins TRBV27 to TRBJ2-5; TRBD2 matches 8 bases. CDR1 is MNHEY, CDR2 SMNVEV, per germline (reference sequence). J lost 2 bases, V lost 5 bases, and 1 base had no gene match. There are 13 residues in the CDR3. The CDR3 sequence is CASSPSGQETQYF. CDR3 nucleotide sequence: TGTGCCAGCAGTCCTAGCGGGCAAGAGACCCAGTACTTC.

This chain uses TRBV15 with TRBJ1-5; no clear D gene. CDR1 is LNHNV and CDR2 is YYDKDF in the germline V gene (reference sequence). This CDR3 has 15 residues. V lost 1 base and J lost 0, with 7 bases in between. The CDR3 sequence: CATSRGGISNQPQHF. In DNA form, the CDR3 reads TGTGCCACCAGCAGAGGTGGGATTAGCAATCAGCCCCAGCATTTT.

V usage is TRBV24-1 and J usage is TRBJ2-7; the D gene is possibly TRBD1 (6 bases). The germline gives CDR1 KGHDR, CDR2 SFDVKD. The ends were cut back, 4 bases at V and 2 bases at J, with 11 bases in the middle. This CDR3 region has 14 residues. CDR3: CATSDHRVPYEQYF. CDR3 sequence (DNA): TGTGCCACCAGTGACCACAGGGTCCCCTACGAGCAGTACTTC.

This clonotype was seen only once. V usage is TRBV4-2 and J usage is TRBJ2-7; TRBD2 matches at 11 bases. The V gene end was trimmed by 2 bases and the J gene end by 2 bases; junction bases not matched to a gene: 2. The germline V gene encodes CDR1 LGHNA and CDR2 YNFKEQ. The CDR3 runs to 15 residues. As DNA, the CDR3 is TGTGCCAGCAGCCAAATGACTAGCGGGACCTACGAGCAGTACTTC. Protein: CASSQMTSGTYEQYF.

This chain connects TRBV7-9 to TRBJ1-1; no clear D gene. The CDR3 covers 13 residues. Germline values: CDR1 SEHNR, CDR2 FQNEAQ (reference sequence). V was trimmed by 5 bases and J by 1 base, leaving 8 bases between them. CDR3 loop: CASSTTANTEAFF. The DNA for the CDR3 is TGTGCCAGCAGCACTACAGCGAACACTGAAGCTTTCTTT.

The chain recombines TRBV15 with TRBJ2-7, with D hard to call. The CDR3 extends over 15 amino acids. Between the trimmed V and J ends, which lost 0 bases and 4 bases, there was a span of 13 bases. The germline CDR1 and CDR2 sequences are LNHNV and YYDKDF (reference sequence). CDR3 nucleotide sequence: TGTGCCACCAGCAGAGATTATGGGCGCAGGTACGAGCAGTACTTC. Protein sequence: CATSRDYGRRYEQYF.

This clonotype showed up many times. The rearrangement uses TRBV19 and TRBJ1-1; D unclear. V was trimmed by 8 bases and J by 9 bases, leaving 10 bases between them. Germline V gene sequence: CDR1 LNHDA, CDR2 SQIVND (reference sequence). CDR3 size: 10 residues. For the CDR3, the DNA is TGTGCCAGTCATGGGCTGAAAGCTTTCTTT. Translation gives CASHGLKAFF.

This clonotype has a count of ten or more. The chain links TRBV11-2 to TRBJ2-5; tentatively, D is TRBD1 (6 bases). Trimming left V 5 bases short and J 5 bases short, with 21 bases between. The length of the CDR3 is 16 residues. Per the germline V gene, CDR1 is SGHAT and CDR2 is FQNNGV. The CDR3 DNA reads TGTGCCAGCAGCATTACAGGGTACTCTGAGAGGGAGACCCAGTACTTC. Residues: CASSITGYSERETQYF.

CDR3 region: CASSFSDSSYNEQFF. The CDR3 DNA sequence: TGTGCCAGCAGCTTTTCTGACTCCTCCTACAATGAGCAGTTCTTC. This sequence joins TRBV7-8 and TRBJ2-1; no clear D. With 3 bases removed from V and 0 bases from J, the gap between germline ends came to 9 bases. The length of the CDR3 is 15 residues. Germline assignment: CDR1 SGHVS and CDR2 FQNEAQ.

In this sample, this clonotype turned up many times. This sequence joins TRBV6-1 and TRBJ2-2; 12 nucleotides match TRBD2. The V and J ends lost 5 bases and 5 bases, in that order; junction bases with no gene match: 3. The CDR3 loop spans 15 amino acids. Germline V gene data show CDR1 as MNHNS and CDR2 as SASEGT. The CDR3 reads CASSLAGGRTGELFF. In DNA, the CDR3 is TGTGCCAGCAGTCTAGCGGGAGGGCGAACCGGGGAGCTGTTTTTT.

The chain employs TRBV2 and TRBJ2-7; possibly TRBD2 for D (7 bases). The CDR3 has 13 residues. Germline CDR1 and CDR2: SNHLY and FYNNEI. V lost 4 bases, J lost 7 bases, and 14 bases lay in between. The CDR3 loop is CASSGGGPDEQYF. The CDR3 bases are TGTGCCAGCAGTGGGGGGGGGCCGGATGAGCAGTACTTC.

This clonotype has only a few counts. The chain joins TRBV7-2 to TRBJ2-5; a weak D match, TRBD2 (7 bases). Trimming stripped 5 bases from V and 4 bases from J, with 14 bases between. The CDR3 is made up of 14 amino acids. Per germline, CDR1 SGHTA and CDR2 FQGNSA. For the CDR3, the DNA is TGTGCCAGCAGCGGCGGGGGCTCTAGAGAGACCCAGTACTTC. Translation gives CASSGGGSRETQYF.

This clonotype showed up many times. The CDR3 DNA is TGTGCCAGTCGGAATAAGGGACAGAGCTCCTACGAGCAGTACTTC. Translation: CASRNKGQSSYEQYF. The chain is built from TRBV19 and TRBJ2-7, with 7 bases matching TRBD1. The trim removed 8 bases at V and 0 bases at J, leaving 10 bases unmatched. Germline-derived CDR1 and CDR2 are LNHDA and SQIVND (reference sequence). CDR3 length: 15 residues.

The chain joins TRBV19 to TRBJ2-5; D tentatively fits TRBD1 or TRBD2 (6 bases each). Germline V CDR1 and CDR2: LNHDA, SQIVND (reference sequence). Trimming cost V 3 bases and J 7 bases, with 15 bases left between them. This CDR3 is 14 amino acids long. In DNA form, the CDR3 reads TGTGCCAGTAGTATTGGCACCAGGGGAGGGACCCAGTACTTC. Translated: CASSIGTRGGTQYF.

This clonotype appeared once. The genes are TRBV15 and TRBJ1-1, with D unclear. Germline V gene data show CDR1 as LNHNV and CDR2 as YYDKDF (reference sequence). Trimming stripped 5 bases from V and 0 bases from J, with 10 bases between. CDR3 length equals 14 residues. The CDR3 region is CATSLRTLNTEAFF. In DNA, the CDR3 is TGTGCCACCAGCCTGAGGACTTTGAACACTGAAGCTTTCTTT.

About this clonotype: Being one base from a much bigger clone, this may be a read error. The V gene is TRBV30, the J gene TRBJ2-7; no reliable D call. Looked up from germline, CDR1 is GTSNPN and CDR2 is SVGIG (reference sequence). This CDR3 comprises 12 residues. Here the CDR3 reads CVWSAGGDEQYF. CDR3 coding DNA: TGTGTCTGGAGTGCAGGTGGGGACGAGCAGTACTTC.

This clonotype was observed a few times. The chain employs TRBV27 and TRBJ1-5; TRBD1 matches 7 bases. Germline lookup yields CDR1 MNHEY and CDR2 SMNVEV (reference sequence). The CDR3 runs to 13 residues. V lost 4 bases and J lost 7; bases outside the gene matches: 4. The CDR3 region has the DNA TGTGCCAGCAGTTCACAGGGGTTCCAGCCCCAGCATTTT. Protein sequence: CASSSQGFQPQHF.

J is TRBJ2-2 and V is TRBV15; no firm D call. Germline CDR1 and CDR2: LNHNV and YYDKDF (reference sequence). V was trimmed by 7 bases and J by 1 base, leaving 10 bases between them. The CDR3 extends over 14 amino acids. The CDR3 DNA reads TGTGCCACCACTCAGGACGGGAACACCGGGGAGCTGTTTTTT. Translated: CATTQDGNTGELFF.